This T cell receptor beta chain comes out of a study of CD8+ T cells in alopecia areata. Trimming removed 1 base at V and 5 bases at J, with 11 bases between. Germline V CDR1 and CDR2: GTSNPN, SVGIG (reference sequence). The CDR3 length is 13 residues. RNA extraction and reverse transcription yielded cDNA as sequencing template. TCRdb's table, derived via immunoSEQ multiplex PCR, lists solely in-frame clones and lacks some. The table has 100,000 to 150,000 clones, about 50% seen once. Researchers gathered lesional scalp punch biopsies and peripheral blood from patients with alopecia areata. This TCR was recovered from a human donor with alopecia areata. This rearrangement joins TRBV30 to TRBJ2-5, with D perhaps given as TRBD1 or TRBD2 (6 bases each). The specimen sequenced was NKG2D-low CD8+ T cells sorted from blood. CDR3 in amino acids: CAWSGGARETQYF. CDR3 in DNA: TGTGCCTGGAGTGGGGGGGCCCGGGAGACCCAGTACTTC.